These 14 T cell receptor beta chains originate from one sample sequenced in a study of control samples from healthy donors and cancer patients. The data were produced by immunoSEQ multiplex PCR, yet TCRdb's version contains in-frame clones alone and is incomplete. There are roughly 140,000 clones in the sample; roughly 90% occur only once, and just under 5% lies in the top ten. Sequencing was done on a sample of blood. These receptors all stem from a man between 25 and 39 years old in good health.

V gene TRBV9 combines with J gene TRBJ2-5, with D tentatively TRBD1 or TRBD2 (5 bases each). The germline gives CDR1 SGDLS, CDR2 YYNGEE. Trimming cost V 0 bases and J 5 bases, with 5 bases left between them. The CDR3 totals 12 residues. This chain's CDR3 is CASSVGGETQYF. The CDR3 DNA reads TGTGCCAGCAGCGTAGGGGGGGAGACCCAGTACTTC.

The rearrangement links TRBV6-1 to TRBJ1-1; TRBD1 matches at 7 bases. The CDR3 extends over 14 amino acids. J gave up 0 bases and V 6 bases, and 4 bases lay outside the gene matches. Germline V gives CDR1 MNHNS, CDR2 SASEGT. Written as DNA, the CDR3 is TGTGCCAGCAGAACCGGGACAGTGAACACTGAAGCTTTCTTT. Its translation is CASRTGTVNTEAFF.

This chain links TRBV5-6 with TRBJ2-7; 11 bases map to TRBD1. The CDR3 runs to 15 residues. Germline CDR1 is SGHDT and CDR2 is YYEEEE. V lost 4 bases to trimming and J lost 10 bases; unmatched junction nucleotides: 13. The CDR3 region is CASSLVPGQGVDQYF. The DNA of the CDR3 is TGTGCCAGCAGCCTCGTCCCGGGACAGGGGGTGGATCAGTACTTC. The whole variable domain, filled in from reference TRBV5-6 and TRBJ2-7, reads DAGVTQSPTHLIKTRGQQVTLRCSPKSGHDTVSWYQQALGQGPQFIFQYYEEEERQRGNFPDRFSGHQFPNYSSELNVNALLLGDSALYLCASSLVPGQGVDQYFGPGTRLTVT.

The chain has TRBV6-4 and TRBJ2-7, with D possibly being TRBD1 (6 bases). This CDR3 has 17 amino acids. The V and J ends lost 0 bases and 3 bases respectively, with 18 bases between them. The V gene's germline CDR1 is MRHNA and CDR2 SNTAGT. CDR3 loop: CASSDSIGDTFSYEQYF. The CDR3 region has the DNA TGTGCCAGCAGTGACTCGATAGGGGACACCTTTAGCTACGAGCAGTACTTC.

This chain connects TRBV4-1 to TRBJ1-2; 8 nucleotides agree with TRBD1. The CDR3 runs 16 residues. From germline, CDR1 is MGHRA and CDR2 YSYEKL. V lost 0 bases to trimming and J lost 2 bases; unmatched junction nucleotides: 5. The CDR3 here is CASSQEPGGRNYGYTF. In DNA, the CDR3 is TGCGCCAGCAGCCAAGAGCCAGGGGGCAGAAACTATGGCTACACCTTC.

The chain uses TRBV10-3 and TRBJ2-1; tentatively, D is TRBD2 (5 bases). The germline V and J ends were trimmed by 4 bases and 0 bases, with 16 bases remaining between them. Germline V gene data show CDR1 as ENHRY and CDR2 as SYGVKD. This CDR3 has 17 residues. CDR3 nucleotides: TGTGCCATCAGTGGGACTTCCCCCGAGCTCTCCTACAATGAGCAGTTCTTC. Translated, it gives CAISGTSPELSYNEQFF.

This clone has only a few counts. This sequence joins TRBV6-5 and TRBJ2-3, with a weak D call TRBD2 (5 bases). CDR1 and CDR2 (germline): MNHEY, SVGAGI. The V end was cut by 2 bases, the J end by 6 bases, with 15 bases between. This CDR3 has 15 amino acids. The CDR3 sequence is CASSYDPGSVDTQYF. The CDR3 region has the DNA TGTGCCAGCAGTTACGACCCGGGGTCTGTTGATACGCAGTATTTT.

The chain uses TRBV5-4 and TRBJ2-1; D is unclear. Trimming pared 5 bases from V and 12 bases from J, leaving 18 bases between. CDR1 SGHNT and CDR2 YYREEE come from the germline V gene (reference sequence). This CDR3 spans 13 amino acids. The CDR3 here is CASSSAAVQGQFF. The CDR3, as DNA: TGTGCCAGCAGTAGTGCGGCAGTTCAAGGGCAGTTCTTC.

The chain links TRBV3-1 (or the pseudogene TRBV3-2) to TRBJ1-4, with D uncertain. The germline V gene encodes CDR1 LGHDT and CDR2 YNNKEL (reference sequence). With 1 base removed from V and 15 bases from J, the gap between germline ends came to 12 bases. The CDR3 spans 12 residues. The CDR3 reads CASSQVLSRVFF. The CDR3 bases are TGTGCCAGCAGCCAAGTATTATCAAGGGTGTTTTTT.

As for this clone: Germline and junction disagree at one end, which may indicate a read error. The CDR3 DNA reads TGTGCCAGCAGGGAAGACAGGGCGGGCGGCTACACCTTC. Translated, it gives CASREDRAGGYTF. This sequence joins TRBV2 and TRBJ1-2; 7 bases fit TRBD1. There are 13 residues in the CDR3. CDR1 is SNHLY and CDR2 is FYNNEI in the germline V gene.

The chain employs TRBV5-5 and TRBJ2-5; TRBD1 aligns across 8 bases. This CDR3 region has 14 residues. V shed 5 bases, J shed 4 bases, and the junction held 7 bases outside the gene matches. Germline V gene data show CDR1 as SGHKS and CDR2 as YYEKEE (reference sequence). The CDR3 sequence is CASRAGTGGETQYF. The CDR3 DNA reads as TGTGCCAGCAGAGCCGGGACAGGAGGAGAGACCCAGTACTTC.

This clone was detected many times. CDR3 protein: CASSELGQNSDTQYF. In DNA form, the CDR3 reads TGTGCCAGCAGTGAATTGGGGCAGAATTCAGATACGCAGTATTTT. The rearrangement uses TRBV25-1 and TRBJ2-3; a possible D gene is TRBD1 (5 bases). Germline V gives CDR1 MGHDK, CDR2 SYGVNS. The V and J ends lost 1 base and 4 bases respectively, with 12 bases between them. The length of the CDR3 is 15 residues. The whole variable domain, remainder taken from reference TRBV25-1 and TRBJ2-3, is EADIYQTPRYLVIGTGKKITLECSQTMGHDKMYWYQQDPGMELHLIHYSYGVNSTEKGDLSSESTVSRIRTEHFPLTLESARPSHTSQYLCASSELGQNSDTQYFGPGTRLTVL.

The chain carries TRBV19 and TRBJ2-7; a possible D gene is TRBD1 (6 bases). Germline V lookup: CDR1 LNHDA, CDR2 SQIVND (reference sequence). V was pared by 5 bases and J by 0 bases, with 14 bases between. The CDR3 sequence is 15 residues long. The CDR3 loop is CASSPRDKSSYEQYF. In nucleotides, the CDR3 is TGTGCCAGTAGTCCCCGGGACAAGAGCTCCTACGAGCAGTACTTC. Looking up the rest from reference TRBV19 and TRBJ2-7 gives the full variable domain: DGGITQSPKYLFRKEGQNVTLSCEQNLNHDAMYWYRQDPGQGLRLIYYSQIVNDFQKGDIAEGYSVSREKKESFPLTVTSAQKNPTAFYLCASSPRDKSSYEQYFGPGTRLTVT.

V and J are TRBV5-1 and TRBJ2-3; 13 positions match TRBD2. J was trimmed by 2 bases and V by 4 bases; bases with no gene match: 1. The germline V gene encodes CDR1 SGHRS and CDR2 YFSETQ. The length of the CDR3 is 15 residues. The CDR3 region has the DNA TGCGCCAGCAGCGGGACTAGCGGGGCCACAGATACGCAGTATTTT. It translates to CASSGTSGATDTQYF.